This TCR beta chain appears in the sequencing data of a study of Ad26.COV2.S vaccination and SARS-CoV-2 variants. General study findings and limits: Placebo recipients showed lower spike-specific TCR breadth than vaccinees. People who got the vaccine or the placebo had similar non-spike TCR breadth.

The treatment: 15 to 20 received Ad26.COV2.S at low or high dose, single or two shots; several received placebo; per-sample allocation not given. All samples were drawn on day 63, counting from the first vaccine or placebo injection. In Boston, an adult donor aged 18-55 years took part. Profiled with immunoSEQ multiplex PCR; TCRdb holds only in-frame clones, not every one. The table has roughly 420,000 clones, around 89% seen once. The germline V gene encodes CDR1 SGHTA and CDR2 FQGNSA. The CDR3 consists of 16 residues. The V end lost 7 bases, the J end lost 5 bases, and 23 bases lay between the germline ends. About this clone: Its antigen is as yet unknown.

This specimen consisted of peripheral blood, obtained in a trial of Ad26.COV2.S vaccine versus placebo. This TCR came from a person aged 18-60 years who received the Ad26.COV2.S COVID-19 vaccine or a placebo. V gene TRBV7-2 combines with J gene TRBJ2-5; a possible D gene is TRBD2 (7 bases). This CDR3 reads CASNLLSGGTLETQYF. DNA for the CDR3: TGTGCCAGCAACCTGCTATCGGGGGGCACTCTCGAGACCCAGTACTTC.